This T cell receptor (beta chain) was identified during a study of blood T cells in healthy people across ages. For the second PCR, which ran for 7 to 11 cycles, a sample-barcoded 5' primer and a J-beta primer mix were used. MiXCR, applied by TCRdb to the 5' RACE reads, yields one record per CDR3 protein. The sample includes around 870,000 distinct CDR3 sequences, around 30% of them seen just once. The germline V and J ends were trimmed by 0 bases and 3 bases, with 7 bases remaining between them. This CDR3 region has 14 residues. Germline values: CDR1 MGHRA, CDR2 YSYEKL. For every donor, a draw yielded around 10 milliliters of peripheral blood. This clonotype showed up many times. The target antigen is unknown. Study findings and constraints: The study could not conclusively compare naive and antigen-experienced cells, given its unsorted PBMCs. Aged donors had fewer naive CD4+ cells and lower diversity than long-lived donors.

The chain combines TRBV4-1 with TRBJ2-3; maybe TRBD1 (5 bases). The sample taken for sequencing was blood. The clonotype comes from an elderly woman in good health. The CDR3 nucleotides read TGCGCCAGCAGCCAAGATGCAGGGACAGATACGCAGTATTTT. This codes for CASSQDAGTDTQYF.